This TCR beta chain was found in a study of shared T cell receptors in the human thymus. The CDR3 runs to 19 residues. Germline V CDR1 and CDR2: LGHNA, YSLEER. V shed 0 bases, J shed 2 bases, and the junction held 13 bases outside the gene matches. Libraries were prepared by immunoSEQ multiplex PCR; TCRdb keeps only in-frame clonotypes and omits some of them. The sample includes over 650,000 clones, approximately 89% of them seen just once. The same data also went into a second study, on human thymus T cells. That study adds: Thymus tissue was removed during corrective cardiac surgery. Gene usage for V and J segments appeared biased in thymic and blood repertoires. Unrelated individuals reportedly shared highly overlapping thymic TCR repertoires.

This rearrangement joins TRBV4-3 to TRBJ2-5, with 9 bases fitting TRBD1. The sequenced material came from thymocytes. The clonotype originates from a boy in the first two years of life with a congenital heart defect. In DNA form, the CDR3 reads TGCGCCAGCAGCCAAGATAACTTAAAACCGGGACAGGGACAAGAGACCCAGTACTTC. It translates to CASSQDNLKPGQGQETQYF.